Presented here are 18 T cell receptor beta chains from one specimen sequenced in a study of cytotoxic CD8 clonotypes in ibrutinib-treated CLL. The repertoire was sequenced with immunoSEQ multiplex PCR; TCRdb's copy has only in-frame clones and lacks some. The data show 20,000 to 25,000 clones, around 74% seen once. The material was PBMCs, obtained before ibrutinib treatment. Every receptor here comes from a human donor with chronic lymphocytic leukemia.

The chain carries TRBV4-2 and TRBJ1-2, with D uncertain. Trimming removed 7 bases from V and 4 bases from J, with 16 bases in between. The CDR3 contains 14 residues. Germline V gene lookup returns CDR1 LGHNA and CDR2 YNFKEQ. The CDR3 protein is CASTSYLGVYGYTF. The CDR3 DNA reads as TGTGCCAGCACCTCATACTTAGGTGTCTATGGCTACACCTTC.

V usage is TRBV19 and J usage is TRBJ1-1, with D unclear. The CDR3 has 14 amino acids. Between the trimmed V and J ends, which lost 7 bases and 4 bases, there was a span of 16 bases. Looked up from germline, CDR1 is LNHDA and CDR2 is SQIVND (reference sequence). The chain's CDR3 is CASTRAAAGTEAFF. CDR3 bases: TGTGCCAGTACTCGAGCAGCAGCGGGCACTGAAGCTTTCTTT. Looking up the rest from reference TRBV19 and TRBJ1-1 gives the full variable domain: DGGITQSPKYLFRKEGQNVTLSCEQNLNHDAMYWYRQDPGQGLRLIYYSQIVNDFQKGDIAEGYSVSREKKESFPLTVTSAQKNPTAFYLCASTRAAAGTEAFFGQGTRLTVV.

This chain uses TRBV19 with TRBJ2-6, with TRBD1 matching over 7 bases. The CDR3 loop spans 17 amino acids. The germline gives CDR1 LNHDA, CDR2 SQIVND (reference sequence). Trimming took 5 bases from V and 3 from J; bases not matched to a gene: 10. The CDR3 reads CASSPNPTGVGANVLTF. CDR3 in DNA: TGTGCCAGTAGTCCCAACCCAACAGGGGTTGGGGCCAACGTCCTGACTTTC.

In its sample, this clone was seen a few times. This rearrangement joins TRBV6-5 to TRBJ1-2; 10 bases map to TRBD1. The CDR3 consists of 16 residues. CDR1 is MNHEY and CDR2 is SVGAGI in the germline V gene. V lost 2 bases and J lost 5; bases outside the gene matches: 8. CDR3 loop: CASSYADRGREYGYTF. CDR3 coding DNA: TGTGCCAGCAGTTACGCTGACAGGGGGCGGGAGTATGGCTACACCTTC.

This clone was counted between two and nine times. This chain joins TRBV6-6 and TRBJ2-7; D is possibly TRBD2 (5 bases). The length of the CDR3 is 13 residues. The germline V gene has CDR1 MNHNY and CDR2 SVGAGI (reference sequence). V was clipped by 6 bases and J by 5 bases, with 14 bases between them. CDR3 sequence reads: CASSPRDTNEQYF. The CDR3 bases are TGTGCCAGCAGCCCCCGGGATACCAACGAGCAGTACTTC.

V usage is TRBV4-1 and J usage is TRBJ1-1, with TRBD1 as a possible D gene (6 bases). There are 16 residues in the CDR3. The germline CDR1 and CDR2 sequences are MGHRA and YSYEKL. V shed 1 base and J shed 6 bases, with 18 bases lying between them. The CDR3 bases are TGCGCCAGCAGCCAAGGGATGGTTGCTGGGGGCGCTGAAGCTTTCTTT. It encodes CASSQGMVAGGAEAFF.

The genes are TRBV29-1 and TRBJ1-1, with TRBD1 identical over 7 bases. The CDR3 runs to 14 residues. Trimming removed 4 bases from V and 7 bases from J; junction bases left unmatched: 12. Germline V gene data show CDR1 as SQVTM and CDR2 as ANQGSEA. The chain's CDR3 is CSVGVFGGGGEAFF. The CDR3 DNA sequence: TGCAGCGTTGGGGTTTTCGGAGGGGGCGGTGAAGCTTTCTTT.

The table lists this clone with a few counts. The rearrangement joins TRBV5-1 to TRBJ2-7, with 9 nucleotides matching TRBD1. V lost 4 bases to trimming and J lost 3 bases; unmatched junction nucleotides: 11. The CDR3 runs to 16 residues. CDR1 and CDR2 (germline): SGHRS, YFSETQ. The CDR3 DNA reads as TGCGCCAGCAGCCGAGGGACAGGGACGGGTTACTACGAGCAGTACTTC. This codes for CASSRGTGTGYYEQYF. The full variable domain, completed using reference TRBV5-1 and TRBJ2-7, is KAGVTQTPRYLIKTRGQQVTLSCSPISGHRSVSWYQQTPGQGLQFLFEYFSETQRNKGNFPGRFSGRQFSNSRSEMNVSTLELGDSALYLCASSRGTGTGYYEQYFGPGTRLTVT.

J is TRBJ1-2 and V is TRBV9; TRBD1 agrees at 7 bases. Germline values: CDR1 SGDLS, CDR2 YYNGEE. CDR3 length equals 17 residues. The J segment lost 0 bases and the V segment lost 0 bases, leaving 8 bases of the junction unmatched. In nucleotides, the CDR3 is TGTGCCAGCAGCGTAGCGGTGGGGCAGGGGGCTAACTATGGCTACACCTTC. Amino acid sequence: CASSVAVGQGANYGYTF.

V usage is TRBV7-1 and J usage is TRBJ2-6; D might be TRBD1 (5 bases). TRBV7-1 is recorded as an ORF, its role being uncertain. The CDR3 is made up of 17 amino acids. Trimming removed 5 bases from V and 5 bases from J, with 19 bases in between. CDR3 in DNA: TGTGCCAGCAGCGACATAGCAGGACAAAGTCGGGCCAACGTCCTGACTTTC. This translates into CASSDIAGQSRANVLTF.

The genes are TRBV15 and TRBJ1-1; D gene ambiguous. The CDR3 covers 13 residues. Germline CDR1 reads LNHNV; CDR2 reads YYDKDF (reference sequence). Trimming cost V 8 bases and J 7 bases, with 17 bases left between them. The CDR3 sequence: CATGRQLGGEAFF. CDR3 DNA: TGTGCCACCGGGCGTCAATTGGGAGGTGAAGCTTTCTTT.

The rearrangement uses TRBV18 and TRBJ2-5; D possibly corresponds to TRBD1 (5 bases). The CDR3 runs 13 residues. Germline-derived CDR1 and CDR2 are KGHSH and LQKENI. V lost 1 base to trimming and J lost 2 bases, with 5 bases between them. CDR3 in amino acids: CASSPQGQETQYF. Here the CDR3 DNA reads TGTGCCAGCTCACCACAGGGGCAAGAGACCCAGTACTTC.

This clone has only a few counts. CDR3 residues: CASRNGRGYQPQHF. The CDR3 DNA reads TGTGCCAGTAGAAATGGACGGGGATATCAGCCCCAGCATTTT. V usage is TRBV19 and J usage is TRBJ1-5; D is ambiguous. The germline V gene has CDR1 LNHDA and CDR2 SQIVND (reference sequence). The CDR3 loop spans 14 amino acids. With 6 bases removed from V and 5 bases from J, the gap between germline ends came to 14 bases.

J is TRBJ1-5 and V is TRBV5-8; no clear D. The CDR3 extends over 11 amino acids. Germline CDR1 and CDR2: SGHTS and YDEGEE. The V and J ends lost 4 bases and 11 bases respectively, with 10 bases between them. The CDR3 bases are TGTGCCAGCAGCCCATTCGGCGCCCAGCATTTT. Its protein product is CASSPFGAQHF.

This chain links TRBV6-5 with TRBJ1-1; D gene ambiguous. The CDR3 sequence is 13 residues long. V was clipped by 4 bases and J by 1 base, with 7 bases between them. Germline values: CDR1 MNHEY, CDR2 SVGAGI. As DNA, the CDR3 is TGTGCCAGCAGTTTATCCGGGAACACTGAAGCTTTCTTT. Protein product: CASSLSGNTEAFF.

The V and J genes are TRBV7-2 and TRBJ1-2; 7 bases agree with TRBD1. Germline CDR1 reads SGHTA; CDR2 reads FQGNSA. V shed 4 bases and J 3 bases; nucleotides not matched to a gene: 8. The CDR3 consists of 15 residues. CDR3 residues: CASSSRRQGYYGYTF. CDR3 bases: TGTGCCAGCAGCTCCAGGCGACAGGGCTACTATGGCTACACCTTC. The full variable domain, in which reference TRBV7-2 and TRBJ1-2 provide the parts outside the CDR3, is GAGVSQSPSNKVTEKGKDVELRCDPISGHTALYWYRQSLGQGLEFLIYFQGNSAPDKSGLPSDRFSAERTGGSVSTLTIQRTQQEDSAVYLCASSSRRQGYYGYTFGSGTRLTVV.

This chain uses TRBV7-2 with TRBJ1-2, with D hard to call. V gave up 5 bases and J gave up 0 bases, with 7 bases separating them. Germline V gene sequence: CDR1 SGHTA, CDR2 FQGNSA. The CDR3 consists of 13 residues. CDR3 sequence: CASSPEANYGYTF. As DNA, the CDR3 is TGTGCCAGCAGCCCGGAAGCTAACTATGGCTACACCTTC.

The chain recombines TRBV6-6 with TRBJ1-1, with TRBD1 matching over 7 bases. The CDR3 is 14 residues long. V gave up 2 bases and J gave up 1 base; unmatched junction bases: 1. Looked up from germline, CDR1 is MNHNY and CDR2 is SVGAGI (reference sequence). CDR3 region: CASSYRQGNTEAFF. DNA for the CDR3: TGTGCCAGCAGTTACAGACAGGGGAACACTGAAGCTTTCTTT.